The 20 T cell receptor beta chains listed next were all sequenced from one sample in a study of a mutant IDH1 vaccine in newly diagnosed glioma. The data were produced by immunoSEQ multiplex PCR, yet TCRdb's version contains in-frame clones alone and is incomplete. The table lists 38,000 or so clones, approximately 89% of them singletons. Regarding time point: week 5, during vaccination. Doses consisted of 300 ug of mutant IDH1 20-mer peptide each, paired with topical imiquimod. Their specific antigens are unknown. The sequenced sample was PBMCs, obtained from a glioma patient whose treatment included an IDH1 peptide vaccine. The receptor set was obtained from a man aged 50 to 60 with glioma.

This clone appeared once. The genes are TRBV10-2 and TRBJ2-3; 9 nucleotides line up with TRBD2. This CDR3 spans 15 amino acids. Germline V gene data show CDR1 as WSHSY and CDR2 as SAAADI. The J segment lost 0 bases and the V segment lost 6 bases, leaving 4 bases of the junction unmatched. CDR3 sequence (DNA): TGCGCCAGCAGGGCGGGGGGGCCGAGCACAGATACGCAGTATTTT. It yields the protein CASRAGGPSTDTQYF.

J is TRBJ2-7 and V is TRBV7-9; D tentatively fits TRBD1 or TRBD2 (6 bases each). Trimming took off 5 bases at V and 2 bases at J, with 25 bases between the two ends. This CDR3 contains 18 residues. Germline V lookup: CDR1 SEHNR, CDR2 FQNEAQ (reference sequence). CDR3 sequence (DNA): TGTGCCAGCAGCCTAACCCCGGGGGCAGGTGACCGGACCTACGAGCAGTACTTC. Amino acid sequence: CASSLTPGAGDRTYEQYF.

This rearrangement joins TRBV11-2 to TRBJ2-3, with D perhaps matching TRBD1 (5 bases). The germline V gene has CDR1 SGHAT and CDR2 FQNNGV. V was pared by 2 bases and J by 0 bases, with 9 bases between. The CDR3 consists of 15 residues. CDR3 region: CASSLQGFSTDTQYF. CDR3 sequence (DNA): TGTGCCAGCAGCTTACAGGGATTTAGCACAGATACGCAGTATTTT. The full variable domain, its missing parts supplied by reference TRBV11-2 and TRBJ2-3, is EAGVAQSPRYKIIEKRQSVAFWCNPISGHATLYWYQQILGQGPKLLIQFQNNGVVDDSQLPKDRFSAERLKGVDSTLKIQPAKLEDSAVYLCASSLQGFSTDTQYFGPGTRLTVL.

The genes are TRBV4-1 and TRBJ2-7, with 12 bases matching TRBD1. V was clipped by 1 base and J by 4 bases; unmatched bases: 2. Looked up from germline, CDR1 is MGHRA and CDR2 is YSYEKL. This CDR3 region has 15 residues. The CDR3, as DNA: TGCGCCAGCAGCCAAGGGGGACAGGGGGCTTACGAGCAGTACTTC. Translation gives CASSQGGQGAYEQYF.

The V call is TRBV28, the J call TRBJ2-1; 7 nucleotides agree with TRBD2. J gave up 8 bases and V 6 bases, and 16 bases lay outside the gene matches. This CDR3 has 16 residues. Germline values: CDR1 MDHEN, CDR2 SYDVKM. The CDR3 protein is CASSHLGGWQVYEQFF. CDR3 bases: TGTGCCAGCAGCCACCTGGGAGGGTGGCAGGTCTATGAGCAGTTCTTC.

J is TRBJ1-2 and V is TRBV30; D gene ambiguous. Between the trimmed V and J ends, which lost 0 bases and 4 bases, there was a span of 12 bases. CDR3 length equals 14 residues. Germline lookup yields CDR1 GTSNPN and CDR2 SVGIG (reference sequence). CDR3 residues: CAWSVPRRIYGYTF. In DNA, the CDR3 is TGTGCCTGGAGTGTACCTCGAAGGATCTATGGCTACACCTTC.

The chain recombines TRBV2 with TRBJ2-5, with 9 bases identical to TRBD1. This CDR3 comprises 10 residues. The trim removed 8 bases at V and 14 bases at J, leaving 6 bases unmatched. Germline V gives CDR1 SNHLY, CDR2 FYNNEI. The CDR3 here is CASLRDRVYF. CDR3 coding DNA: TGTGCCAGCCTCCGGGACAGGGTCTACTTC.

The chain couples TRBV5-1 to TRBJ2-1; TRBD2 matches 15 bases. The V segment lost 4 bases and the J segment 8 bases; nucleotides outside the gene matches: 10. The germline CDR1 and CDR2 sequences are SGHRS and YFSETQ. This CDR3 has 17 amino acids. The CDR3 sequence is CASSTTSGTSGRHEQFF. The CDR3 DNA reads TGCGCCAGCAGCACCACATCCGGGACTAGCGGGAGGCATGAGCAGTTCTTC.

In the case of this clone: The junction differs from germline at one of its ends, possibly a read error. V gene TRBV7-7 combines with J gene TRBJ1-1; 10 bases fit TRBD1. Germline CDR1 SSHAT, CDR2 FNYEAQ (reference sequence). This CDR3 is 13 amino acids long. The CDR3 bases are TGTGCTAGCAGCCGCGGGACAGGGGATGAAGCTTTCTTT. Translated: CASSRGTGDEAFF.

This sequence joins TRBV7-3 and TRBJ1-1; D is ambiguous. The germline V and J ends were trimmed by 3 bases and 3 bases, with 8 bases remaining between them. The CDR3 is made up of 13 amino acids. Germline CDR1 SGHTA, CDR2 FQGTGA. CDR3 protein: CASSFGSDTEAFF. The CDR3 DNA reads TGTGCCAGCAGCTTCGGGTCGGACACTGAAGCTTTCTTT.

The rearrangement joins TRBV25-1 to TRBJ2-3, with TRBD1 matching 7 bases. The J segment lost 2 bases and the V segment lost 7 bases, leaving 6 bases of the junction unmatched. Germline V gene sequence: CDR1 MGHDK, CDR2 SYGVNS. CDR3 size: 14 residues. CDR3 loop: CASNRDSLTDTQYF. CDR3 nucleotides: TGTGCCAGCAATCGGGACAGCCTCACAGATACGCAGTATTTT.

The gene calls are TRBV6-6 and TRBJ1-1; possible D gene TRBD1, 5 bases. Trimming cost V 8 bases and J 1 base, with 11 bases left between them. This CDR3 region has 13 residues. CDR1 and CDR2 (germline): MNHNY, SVGAGI (reference sequence). The chain's CDR3 is CASRGRGNTEAFF. The CDR3, as DNA: TGTGCCAGCCGCGGTAGGGGGAACACTGAAGCTTTCTTT.

The V and J genes are TRBV5-1 and TRBJ2-1; 14 bases map to TRBD2. V shed 4 bases, J shed 7 bases, and the junction held 7 bases outside the gene matches. There are 16 residues in the CDR3. The V gene's germline CDR1 is SGHRS and CDR2 YFSETQ. The CDR3 coding sequence is TGCGCCAGCAGCCTCCGGACTAGCGGGGGGTCAAATGAGCAGTTCTTC. As protein: CASSLRTSGGSNEQFF.

The chain combines TRBV6-4 with TRBJ1-5; D might be TRBD1 (5 bases). The CDR3 covers 14 residues. Deletions cut 9 bases from V and 5 bases from J, with 17 bases between. Per the germline V gene, CDR1 is MRHNA and CDR2 is SNTAGT. This CDR3 reads CASPGAHPYQPQHF. The DNA for the CDR3 is TGTGCCAGTCCCGGGGCACACCCATATCAGCCCCAGCATTTT.

The chain uses TRBV7-9 and TRBJ2-1; D gene uncertain. V lost 2 bases and J lost 8, with 7 bases in between. Germline lookup yields CDR1 SEHNR and CDR2 FQNEAQ (reference sequence). CDR3 length: 12 residues. The CDR3, as DNA: TGTGCCAGCAGCTTATACGTTGATGAGCAGTTCTTC. Its translation is CASSLYVDEQFF.

The chain is built from TRBV27 and TRBJ1-1; D is ambiguous. V was shortened by 6 bases and J by 0 bases, with 14 bases between the two germline ends. The length of the CDR3 is 15 residues. The germline gives CDR1 MNHEY, CDR2 SMNVEV (reference sequence). This CDR3 is CASSRVVGLNTEAFF. The CDR3 nucleotides are TGTGCCAGCAGCCGGGTGGTGGGTCTGAACACTGAAGCTTTCTTT.

The chain combines TRBV7-9 with TRBJ1-2; 10 bases agree with TRBD1. Per germline, CDR1 SEHNR and CDR2 FQNEAQ (reference sequence). This CDR3 region has 18 residues. Trimming cost V 4 bases and J 9 bases; bases outside gene matches: 20. In nucleotides, the CDR3 is TGTGCCAGCAGCTCTTTTTGGACAGGGGGAGCATATACACTAAGCTACACCTTC. Its protein product is CASSSFWTGGAYTLSYTF.

V is TRBV29-1 and J is TRBJ2-3; possibly TRBD1 or TRBD2 for D (5 bases each). The V end was cut by 3 bases, the J end by 0 bases, with 7 bases between. CDR3 length equals 13 residues. Germline V CDR1 and CDR2: SQVTM, ANQGSEA. CDR3: CSVDRDSTDTQYF. In DNA form, the CDR3 reads TGCAGCGTTGATAGGGACAGCACAGATACGCAGTATTTT.

This chain uses TRBV27 with TRBJ2-2; a weak D match, TRBD1 (6 bases). Trimming took 5 bases from V and 4 from J, leaving 14 bases between them. Germline V gene data show CDR1 as MNHEY and CDR2 as SMNVEV (reference sequence). This CDR3 spans 15 amino acids. The CDR3 loop reads CASSPSGARTGELFF. CDR3 DNA: TGTGCCAGCAGTCCGTCAGGGGCCCGCACCGGGGAGCTGTTTTTT.

The chain links TRBV6-5 to TRBJ2-5; a weak D match, TRBD1 (7 bases). CDR1 and CDR2 (germline): MNHEY, SVGAGI. The CDR3 contains 14 residues. V gave up 2 bases and J gave up 5 bases, with 12 bases separating them. The CDR3 DNA is TGTGCCAGCAGTTACGGAGGGGGCCGGGAGACCCAGTACTTC. Its protein product is CASSYGGGRETQYF.